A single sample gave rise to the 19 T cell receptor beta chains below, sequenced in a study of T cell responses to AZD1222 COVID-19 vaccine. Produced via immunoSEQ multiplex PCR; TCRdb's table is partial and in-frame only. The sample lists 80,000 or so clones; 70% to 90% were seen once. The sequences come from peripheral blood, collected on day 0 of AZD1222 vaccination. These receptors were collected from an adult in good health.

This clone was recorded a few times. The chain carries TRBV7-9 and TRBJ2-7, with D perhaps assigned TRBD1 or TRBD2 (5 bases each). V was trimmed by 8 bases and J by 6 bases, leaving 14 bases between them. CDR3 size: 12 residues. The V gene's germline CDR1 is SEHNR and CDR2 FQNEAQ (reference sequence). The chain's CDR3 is CASGLGASEQYF. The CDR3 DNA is TGTGCCAGCGGGCTCGGGGCTTCCGAGCAGTACTTC.

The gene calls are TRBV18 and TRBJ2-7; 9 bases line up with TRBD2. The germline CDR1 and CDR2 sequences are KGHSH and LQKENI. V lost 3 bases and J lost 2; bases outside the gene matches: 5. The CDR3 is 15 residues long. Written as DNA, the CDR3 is TGTGCCAGCTCACCGAGGACTAGCGCAACCTACGAGCAGTACTTC. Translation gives CASSPRTSATYEQYF. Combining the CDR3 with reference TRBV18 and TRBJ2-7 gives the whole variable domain NAGVMQNPRHLVRRRGQEARLRCSPMKGHSHVYWYRQLPEEGLKFMVYLQKENIIDESGMPKERFSAEFPKEGPSILRIQQVVRGDSAAYFCASSPRTSATYEQYFGPGTRLTVT.

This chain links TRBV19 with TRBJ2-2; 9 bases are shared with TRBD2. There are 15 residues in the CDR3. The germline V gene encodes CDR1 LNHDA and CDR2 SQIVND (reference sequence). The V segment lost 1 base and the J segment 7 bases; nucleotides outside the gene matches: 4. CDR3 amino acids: CASSIVAAGGGELFF. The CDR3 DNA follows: TGTGCCAGTAGTATAGTCGCAGCGGGAGGCGGGGAGCTGTTTTTT.

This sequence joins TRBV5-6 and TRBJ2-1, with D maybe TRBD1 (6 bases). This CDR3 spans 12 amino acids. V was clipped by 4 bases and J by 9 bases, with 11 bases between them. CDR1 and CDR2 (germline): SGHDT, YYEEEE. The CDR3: CASSLRTVEQFF. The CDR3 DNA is TGTGCCAGCAGCCTCAGGACAGTTGAGCAGTTCTTC.

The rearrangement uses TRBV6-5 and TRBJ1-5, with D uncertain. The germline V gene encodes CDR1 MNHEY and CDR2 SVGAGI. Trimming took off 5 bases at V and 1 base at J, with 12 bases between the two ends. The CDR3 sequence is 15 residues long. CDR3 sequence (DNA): TGTGCCAGCAGTCCCTCCAGGTCGAGCAATCAGCCCCAGCATTTT. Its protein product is CASSPSRSSNQPQHF.

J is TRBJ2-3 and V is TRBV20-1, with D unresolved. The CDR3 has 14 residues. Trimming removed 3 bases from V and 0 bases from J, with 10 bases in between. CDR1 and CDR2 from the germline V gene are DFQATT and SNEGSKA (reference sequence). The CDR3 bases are TGCAGTGCTAGTAACCCCGCTAGCACAGATACGCAGTATTTT. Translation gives CSASNPASTDTQYF.

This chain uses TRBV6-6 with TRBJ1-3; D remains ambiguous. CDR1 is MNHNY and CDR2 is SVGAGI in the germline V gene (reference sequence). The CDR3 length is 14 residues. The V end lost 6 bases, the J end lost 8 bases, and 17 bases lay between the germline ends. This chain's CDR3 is CASSPKGFGYTIYF. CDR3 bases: TGTGCCAGCAGCCCCAAAGGGTTCGGCTACACCATATATTTT.

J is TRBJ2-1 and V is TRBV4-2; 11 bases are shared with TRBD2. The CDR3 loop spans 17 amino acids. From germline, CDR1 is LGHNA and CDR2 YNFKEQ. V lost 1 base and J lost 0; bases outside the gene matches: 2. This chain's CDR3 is CASSQGLAGGSYNEQFF. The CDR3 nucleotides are TGTGCCAGCAGCCAAGGTCTAGCGGGAGGCTCCTACAATGAGCAGTTCTTC.

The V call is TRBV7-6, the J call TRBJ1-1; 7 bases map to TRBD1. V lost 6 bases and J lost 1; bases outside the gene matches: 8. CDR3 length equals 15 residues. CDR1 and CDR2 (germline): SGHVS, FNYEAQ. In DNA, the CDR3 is TGTGCCAGCAGTCCATATGGACAGGCGAACACTGAAGCTTTCTTT. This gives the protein CASSPYGQANTEAFF.

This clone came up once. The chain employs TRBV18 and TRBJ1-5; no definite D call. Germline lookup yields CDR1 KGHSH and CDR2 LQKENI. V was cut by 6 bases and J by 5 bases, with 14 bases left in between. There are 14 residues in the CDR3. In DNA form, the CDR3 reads TGTGCCAGCTCCCGAATAGGCGAGGATCAGCCCCAGCATTTT. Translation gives CASSRIGEDQPQHF. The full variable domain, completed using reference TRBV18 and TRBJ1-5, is NAGVMQNPRHLVRRRGQEARLRCSPMKGHSHVYWYRQLPEEGLKFMVYLQKENIIDESGMPKERFSAEFPKEGPSILRIQQVVRGDSAAYFCASSRIGEDQPQHFGDGTRLSIL.

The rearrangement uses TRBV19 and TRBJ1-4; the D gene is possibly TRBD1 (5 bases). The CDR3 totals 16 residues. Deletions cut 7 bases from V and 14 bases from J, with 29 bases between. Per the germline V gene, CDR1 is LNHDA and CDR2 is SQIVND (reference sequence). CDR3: CASTDQAGGFRFGLFF. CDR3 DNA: TGTGCCAGTACGGACCAAGCCGGGGGGTTTCGCTTCGGGCTGTTTTTT.

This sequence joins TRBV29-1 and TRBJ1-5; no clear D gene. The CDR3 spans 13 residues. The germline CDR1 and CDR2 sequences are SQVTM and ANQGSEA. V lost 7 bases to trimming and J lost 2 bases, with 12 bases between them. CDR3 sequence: CSALGGGNQPQHF. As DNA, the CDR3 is TGCAGCGCCCTGGGCGGGGGCAATCAGCCCCAGCATTTT.

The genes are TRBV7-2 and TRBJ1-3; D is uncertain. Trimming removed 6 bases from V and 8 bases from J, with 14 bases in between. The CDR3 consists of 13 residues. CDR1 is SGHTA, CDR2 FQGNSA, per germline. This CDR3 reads CASRWGREDTIYF. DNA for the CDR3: TGTGCCAGCAGGTGGGGAAGGGAGGACACCATATATTTT.

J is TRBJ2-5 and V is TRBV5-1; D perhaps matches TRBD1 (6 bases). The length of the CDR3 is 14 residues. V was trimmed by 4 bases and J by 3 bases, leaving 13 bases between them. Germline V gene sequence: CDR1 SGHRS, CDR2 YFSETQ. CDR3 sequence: CASSTLDRKETQYF. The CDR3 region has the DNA TGCGCCAGCAGCACTCTCGACAGGAAAGAGACCCAGTACTTC.

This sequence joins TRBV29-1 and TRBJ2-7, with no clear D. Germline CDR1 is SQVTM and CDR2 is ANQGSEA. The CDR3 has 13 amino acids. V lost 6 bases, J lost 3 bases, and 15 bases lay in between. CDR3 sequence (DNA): TGCAGCGTCGCAGTGCACTCCTACTACGAGCAGTACTTC. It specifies CSVAVHSYYEQYF.

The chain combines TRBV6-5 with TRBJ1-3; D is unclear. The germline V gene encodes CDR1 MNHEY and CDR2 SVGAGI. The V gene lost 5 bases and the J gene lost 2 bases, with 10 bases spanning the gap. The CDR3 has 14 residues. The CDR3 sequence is CASSPQGTGNTIYF. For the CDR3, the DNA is TGTGCCAGCAGTCCCCAAGGGACTGGAAACACCATATATTTT.

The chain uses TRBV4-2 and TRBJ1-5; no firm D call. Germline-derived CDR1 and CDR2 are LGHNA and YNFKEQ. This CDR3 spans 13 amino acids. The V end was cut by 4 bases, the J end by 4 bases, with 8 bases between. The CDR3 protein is CASSLGLNQPQHF. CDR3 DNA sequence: TGTGCCAGCAGCCTGGGTTTAAATCAGCCCCAGCATTTT.

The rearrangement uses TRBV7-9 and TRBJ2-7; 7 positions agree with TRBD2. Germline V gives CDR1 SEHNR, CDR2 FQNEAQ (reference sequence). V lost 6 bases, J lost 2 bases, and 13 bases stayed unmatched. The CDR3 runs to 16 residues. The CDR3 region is CASSQHIAGAAYEQYF. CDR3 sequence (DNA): TGTGCCAGCAGTCAACACATAGCGGGTGCCGCCTACGAGCAGTACTTC.

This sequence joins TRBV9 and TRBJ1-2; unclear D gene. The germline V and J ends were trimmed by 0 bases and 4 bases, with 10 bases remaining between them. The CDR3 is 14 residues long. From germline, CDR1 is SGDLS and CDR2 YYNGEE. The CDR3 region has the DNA TGTGCCAGCAGCGTAGCTCTCACGGGCTATGGCTACACCTTC. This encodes CASSVALTGYGYTF.